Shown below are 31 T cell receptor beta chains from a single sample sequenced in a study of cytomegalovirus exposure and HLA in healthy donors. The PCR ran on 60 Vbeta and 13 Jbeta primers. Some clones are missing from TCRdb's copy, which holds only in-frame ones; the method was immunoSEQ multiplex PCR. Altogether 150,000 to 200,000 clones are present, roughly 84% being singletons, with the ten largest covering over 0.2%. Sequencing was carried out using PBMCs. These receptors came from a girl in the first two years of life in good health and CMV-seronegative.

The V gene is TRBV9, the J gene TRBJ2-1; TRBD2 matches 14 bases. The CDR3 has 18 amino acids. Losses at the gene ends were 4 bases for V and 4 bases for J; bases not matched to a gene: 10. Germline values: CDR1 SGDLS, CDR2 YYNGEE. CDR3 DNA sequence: TGTGCCAGCAGCACCAGACTAGCGGGAGGGCCTAGGTACAATGAGCAGTTCTTC. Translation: CASSTRLAGGPRYNEQFF.

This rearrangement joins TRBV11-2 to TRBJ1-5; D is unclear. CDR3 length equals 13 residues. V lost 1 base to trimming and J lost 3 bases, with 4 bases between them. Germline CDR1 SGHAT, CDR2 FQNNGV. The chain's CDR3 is CASSLAPNQPQHF. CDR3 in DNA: TGTGCCAGCAGCTTAGCTCCCAATCAGCCCCAGCATTTT.

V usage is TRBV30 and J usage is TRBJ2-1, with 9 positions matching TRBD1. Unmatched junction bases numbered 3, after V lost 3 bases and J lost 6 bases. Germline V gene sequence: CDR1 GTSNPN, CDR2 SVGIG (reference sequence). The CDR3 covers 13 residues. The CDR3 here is CAWRQGAANEQFF. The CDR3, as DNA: TGTGCCTGGAGACAGGGGGCCGCCAATGAGCAGTTCTTC.

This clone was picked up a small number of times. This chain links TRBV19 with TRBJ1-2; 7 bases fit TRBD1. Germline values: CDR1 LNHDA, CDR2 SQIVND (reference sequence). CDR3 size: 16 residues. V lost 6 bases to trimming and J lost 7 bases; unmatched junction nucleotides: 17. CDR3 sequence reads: CASRRTPTGTPTGYTF. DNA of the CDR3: TGTGCCAGTAGGCGCACTCCGACAGGGACTCCCACTGGCTACACCTTC.

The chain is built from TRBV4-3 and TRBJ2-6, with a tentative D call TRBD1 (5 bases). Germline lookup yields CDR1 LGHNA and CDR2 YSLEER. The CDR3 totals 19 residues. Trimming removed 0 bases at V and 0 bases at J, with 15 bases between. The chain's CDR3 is CASSQDFIDRLSGANVLTF. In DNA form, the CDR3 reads TGCGCCAGCAGCCAAGATTTTATCGACAGACTCTCTGGGGCCAACGTCCTGACTTTC.

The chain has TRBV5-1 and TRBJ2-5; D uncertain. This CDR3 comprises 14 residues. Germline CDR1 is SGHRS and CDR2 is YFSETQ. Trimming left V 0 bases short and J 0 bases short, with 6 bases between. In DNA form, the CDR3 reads TGCGCCAGCAGCTTGGACATGTACCAAGAGACCCAGTACTTC. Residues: CASSLDMYQETQYF.

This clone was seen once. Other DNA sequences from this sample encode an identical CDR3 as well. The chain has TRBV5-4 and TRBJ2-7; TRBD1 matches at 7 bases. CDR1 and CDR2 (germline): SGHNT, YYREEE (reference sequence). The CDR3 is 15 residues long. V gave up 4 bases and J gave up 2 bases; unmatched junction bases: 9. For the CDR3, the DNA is TGTGCCAGCAGCCCCAAGGGGGCGCGGGCCTACGAGCAGTACTTC. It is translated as CASSPKGARAYEQYF. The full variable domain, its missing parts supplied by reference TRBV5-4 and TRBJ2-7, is ETGVTQSPTHLIKTRGQQVTLRCSSQSGHNTVSWYQQALGQGPQFIFQYYREEENGRGNFPPRFSGLQFPNYSSELNVNALELDDSALYLCASSPKGARAYEQYFGPGTRLTVT.

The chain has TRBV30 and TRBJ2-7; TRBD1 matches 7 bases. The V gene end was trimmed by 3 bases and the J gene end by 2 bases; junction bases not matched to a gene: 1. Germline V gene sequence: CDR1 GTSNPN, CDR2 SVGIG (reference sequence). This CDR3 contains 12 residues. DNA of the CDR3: TGTGCCTGGAGAGGACAGGCCTACGAGCAGTACTTC. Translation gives CAWRGQAYEQYF.

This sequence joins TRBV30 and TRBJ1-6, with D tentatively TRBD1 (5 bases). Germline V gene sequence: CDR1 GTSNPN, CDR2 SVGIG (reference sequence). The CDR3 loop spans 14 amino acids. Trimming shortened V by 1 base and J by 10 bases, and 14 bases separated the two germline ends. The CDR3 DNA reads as TGTGCCTGGAGTGGGGGGGTAGGCTTGTCACCCCTCCACTTT. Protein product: CAWSGGVGLSPLHF.

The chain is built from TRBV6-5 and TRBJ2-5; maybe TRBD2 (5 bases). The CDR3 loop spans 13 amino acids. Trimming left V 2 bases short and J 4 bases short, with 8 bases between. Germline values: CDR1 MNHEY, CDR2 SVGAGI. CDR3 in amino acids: CASSYRRGETQYF. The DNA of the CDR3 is TGTGCCAGCAGTTACCGACGGGGAGAGACCCAGTACTTC.

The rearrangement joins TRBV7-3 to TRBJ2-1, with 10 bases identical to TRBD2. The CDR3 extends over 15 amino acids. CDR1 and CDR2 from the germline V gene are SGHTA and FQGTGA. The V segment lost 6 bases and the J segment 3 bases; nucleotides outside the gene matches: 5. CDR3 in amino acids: CASSSGTSDYNEQFF. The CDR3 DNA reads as TGTGCCAGCAGTTCCGGGACTAGCGACTACAATGAGCAGTTCTTC.

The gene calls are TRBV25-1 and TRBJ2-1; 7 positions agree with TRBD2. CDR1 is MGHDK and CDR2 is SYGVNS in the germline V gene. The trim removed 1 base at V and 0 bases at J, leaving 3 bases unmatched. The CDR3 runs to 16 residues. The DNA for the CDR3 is TGTGCCAGCAGTGAATCTTGGGAGGGCTCCTACAATGAGCAGTTCTTC. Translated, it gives CASSESWEGSYNEQFF.

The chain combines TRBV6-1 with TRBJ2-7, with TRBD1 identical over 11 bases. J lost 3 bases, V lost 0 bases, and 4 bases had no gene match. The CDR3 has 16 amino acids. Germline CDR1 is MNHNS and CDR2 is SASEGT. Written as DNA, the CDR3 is TGTGCCAGCAGTGAAGCCCCGGGACAGGGGGTCTACGAGCAGTACTTC. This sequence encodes CASSEAPGQGVYEQYF.

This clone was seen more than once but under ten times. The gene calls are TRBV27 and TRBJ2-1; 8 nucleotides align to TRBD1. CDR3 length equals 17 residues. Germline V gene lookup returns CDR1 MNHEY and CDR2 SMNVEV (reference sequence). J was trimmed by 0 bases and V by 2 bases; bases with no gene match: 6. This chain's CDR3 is CASSLQGARSSYNEQFF. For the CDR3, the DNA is TGTGCCAGCAGTTTACAGGGGGCTAGAAGCTCCTACAATGAGCAGTTCTTC.

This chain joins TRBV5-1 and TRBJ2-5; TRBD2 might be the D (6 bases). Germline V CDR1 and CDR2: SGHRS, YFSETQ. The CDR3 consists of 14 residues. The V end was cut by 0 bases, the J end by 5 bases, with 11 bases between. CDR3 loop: CASSLAGGGETQYF. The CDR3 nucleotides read TGCGCCAGCAGCTTGGCTGGGGGAGGTGAGACCCAGTACTTC.

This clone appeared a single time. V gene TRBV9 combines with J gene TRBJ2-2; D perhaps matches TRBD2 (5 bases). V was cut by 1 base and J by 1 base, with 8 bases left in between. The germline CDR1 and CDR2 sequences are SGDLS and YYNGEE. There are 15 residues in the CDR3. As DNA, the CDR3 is TGTGCCAGCAGCGTAACCGGGGAGAACACCGGGGAGCTGTTTTTT. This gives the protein CASSVTGENTGELFF.

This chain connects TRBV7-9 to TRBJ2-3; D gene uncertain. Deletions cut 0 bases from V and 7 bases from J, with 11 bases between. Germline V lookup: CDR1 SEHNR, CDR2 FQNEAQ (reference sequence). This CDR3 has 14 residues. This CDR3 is CASSLALGINTQYF. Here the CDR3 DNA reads TGTGCCAGCAGCTTAGCGCTGGGCATAAATACGCAGTATTTT. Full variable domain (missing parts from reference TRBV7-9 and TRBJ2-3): DTGVSQNPRHKITKRGQNVTFRCDPISEHNRLYWYRQTLGQGPEFLTYFQNEAQLEKSRLLSDRFSAERPKGSFSTLEIQRTEQGDSAMYLCASSLALGINTQYFGPGTRLTVL.

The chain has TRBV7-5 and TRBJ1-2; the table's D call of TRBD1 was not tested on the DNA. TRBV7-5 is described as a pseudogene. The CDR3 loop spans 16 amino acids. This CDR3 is CVRSPRLTGGAYGYTF. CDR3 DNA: TGTGTCAGAAGCCCGAGGTTGACAGGGGGCGCCTATGGCTACACCTTC.

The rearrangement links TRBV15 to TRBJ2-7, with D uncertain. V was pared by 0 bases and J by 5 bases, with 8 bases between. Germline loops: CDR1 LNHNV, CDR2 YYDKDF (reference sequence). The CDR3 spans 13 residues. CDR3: CATSRDGPNEQYF. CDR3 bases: TGTGCCACCAGCAGAGATGGGCCTAACGAGCAGTACTTC.

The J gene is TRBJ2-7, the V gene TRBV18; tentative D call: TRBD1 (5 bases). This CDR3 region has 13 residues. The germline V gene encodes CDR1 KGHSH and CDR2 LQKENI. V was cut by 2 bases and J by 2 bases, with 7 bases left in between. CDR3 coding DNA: TGTGCCAGCTCACCATCAGGGCCCTACGAGCAGTACTTC. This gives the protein CASSPSGPYEQYF.

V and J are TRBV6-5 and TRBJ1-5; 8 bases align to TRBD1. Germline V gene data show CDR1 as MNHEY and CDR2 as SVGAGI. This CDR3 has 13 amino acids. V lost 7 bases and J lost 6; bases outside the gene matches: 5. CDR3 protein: CASTTGGGQPQHF. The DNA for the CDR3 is TGTGCCAGCACAACAGGGGGTGGTCAGCCCCAGCATTTT.

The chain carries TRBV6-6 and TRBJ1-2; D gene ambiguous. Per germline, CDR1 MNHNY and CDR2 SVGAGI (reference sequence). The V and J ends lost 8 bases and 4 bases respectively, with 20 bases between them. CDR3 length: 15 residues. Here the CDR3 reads CASSPPTTRGYGYTF. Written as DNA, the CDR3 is TGTGCCAGCTCCCCCCCGACAACCCGGGGCTATGGCTACACCTTC.

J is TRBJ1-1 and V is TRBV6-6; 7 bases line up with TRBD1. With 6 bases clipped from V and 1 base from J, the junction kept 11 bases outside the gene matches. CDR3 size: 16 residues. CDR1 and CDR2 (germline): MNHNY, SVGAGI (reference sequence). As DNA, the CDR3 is TGTGCCAGCAGACTTTCTCGACAGGGTTGGAACACTGAAGCTTTCTTT. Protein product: CASRLSRQGWNTEAFF.

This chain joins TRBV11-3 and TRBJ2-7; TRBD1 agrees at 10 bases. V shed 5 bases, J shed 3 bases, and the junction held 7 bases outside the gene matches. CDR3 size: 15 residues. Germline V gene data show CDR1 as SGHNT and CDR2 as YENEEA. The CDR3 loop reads CASSETGTGDYEQYF. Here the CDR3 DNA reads TGTGCCAGCAGCGAGACCGGGACAGGGGACTACGAGCAGTACTTC.

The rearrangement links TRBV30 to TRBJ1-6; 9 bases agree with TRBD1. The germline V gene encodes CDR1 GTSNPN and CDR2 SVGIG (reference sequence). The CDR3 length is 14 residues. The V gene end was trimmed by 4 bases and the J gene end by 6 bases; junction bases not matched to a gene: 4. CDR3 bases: TGTGCCTGGACCCCGGGACAGGGTAATTCACCCCTCCACTTT. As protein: CAWTPGQGNSPLHF. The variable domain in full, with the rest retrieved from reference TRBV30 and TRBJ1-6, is SQTIHQWPATLVQPVGSPLSLECTVEGTSNPNLYWYRQAAGRGLQLLFYSVGIGQISSEVPQNLSASRPQDRQFILSSKKLLLSDSGFYLCAWTPGQGNSPLHFGNGTRLTVT.

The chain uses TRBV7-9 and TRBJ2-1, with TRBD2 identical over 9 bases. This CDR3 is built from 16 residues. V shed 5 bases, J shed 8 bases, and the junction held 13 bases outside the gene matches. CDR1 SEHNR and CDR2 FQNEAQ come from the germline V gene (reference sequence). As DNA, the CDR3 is TGTGCCAGCAGCATCCCCAGCGGGGGGACACGGGATGAGCAGTTCTTC. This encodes CASSIPSGGTRDEQFF.

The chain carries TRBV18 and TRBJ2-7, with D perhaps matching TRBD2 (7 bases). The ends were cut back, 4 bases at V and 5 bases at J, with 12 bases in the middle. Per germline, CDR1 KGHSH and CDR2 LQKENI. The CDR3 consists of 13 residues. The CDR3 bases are TGTGCCAGCTCACGAGGGGGGGGGCACGAGCAGTACTTC. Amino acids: CASSRGGGHEQYF.

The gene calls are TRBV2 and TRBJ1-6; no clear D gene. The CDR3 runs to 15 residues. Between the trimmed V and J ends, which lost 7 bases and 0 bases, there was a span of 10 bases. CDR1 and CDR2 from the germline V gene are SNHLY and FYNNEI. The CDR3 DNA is TGTGCCAGCAAATTAGGGAGCTCCTATAATTCACCCCTCCACTTT. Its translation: CASKLGSSYNSPLHF.

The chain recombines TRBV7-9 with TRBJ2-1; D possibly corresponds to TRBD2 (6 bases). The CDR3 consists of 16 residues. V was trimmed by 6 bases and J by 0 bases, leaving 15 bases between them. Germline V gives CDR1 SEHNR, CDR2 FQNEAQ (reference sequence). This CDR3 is CASRATSSSSYNEQFF. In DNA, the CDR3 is TGTGCCAGCAGAGCCACTAGCTCTAGCTCCTACAATGAGCAGTTCTTC.

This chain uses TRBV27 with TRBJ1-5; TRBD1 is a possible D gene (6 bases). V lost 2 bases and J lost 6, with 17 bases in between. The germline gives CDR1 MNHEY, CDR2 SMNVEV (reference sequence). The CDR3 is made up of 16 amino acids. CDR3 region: CASSLRARVGGQPQHF. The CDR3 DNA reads TGTGCCAGCAGTTTAAGGGCCAGGGTAGGGGGTCAGCCCCAGCATTTT.

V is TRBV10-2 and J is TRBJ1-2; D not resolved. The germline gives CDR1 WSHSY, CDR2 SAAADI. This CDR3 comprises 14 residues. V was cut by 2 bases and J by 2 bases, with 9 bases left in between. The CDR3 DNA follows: TGCGCCAGCAGTGAGAACCGGCGGAACTATGGCTACACCTTC. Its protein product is CASSENRRNYGYTF.